The 10 T cell receptor beta chains given below trace back to one sample, sequenced in a study of tissue T cells after allogeneic stem cell transplantation. Time point noted: mouse harvest day 7 after allogeneic transplant. Tail vein injection delivered 10^7 T-cell-depleted bone marrow cells and 10^6 splenic CD5+ T cells. The table came from immunoSEQ multiplex PCR; TCRdb's copy has only in-frame clones and leaves some out. The sample records around 1,000 clones, around 60% being singletons. Sequenced: liver tissue. All receptors come from a female BALB/c mouse given C57BL/6 T cells with graft-versus-host disease after an allogeneic hematopoietic cell transplant.

Regarding this clone: Gene names denote mouse genes. The read ends 1 residue before the CDR3 terminus; that terminus is restored from the germline J gene. The V gene is TRBV1, the J gene TRBJ2-1, with 10 bases matching TRBD2. The CDR3 is made up of 15 amino acids. In germline, CDR1 is NSQYPW, CDR2 LRSPGD (reference sequence). With 3 bases clipped from V and 4 bases from J, the junction kept 3 bases outside the gene matches. The CDR3 sequence is CTCSALLGGYAEQFF. The sequenced CDR3 bases are TGCACCTGCAGTGCGCTACTGGGGGGGTATGCTGAGCAGTTC.

As to this clone: Mouse germline and gene names are used. The CDR3 end falls 1 residue outside the read, so it is completed with the germline J gene. This rearrangement joins TRBV31 to TRBJ2-3, with TRBD1 as a possible D gene (5 bases). The germline V gene encodes CDR1 GKSSPN and CDR2 SITVG. This CDR3 is built from 15 residues. V was shortened by 3 bases and J by 0 bases, with 13 bases between the two germline ends. The covered CDR3 bases are TGTGCCTGGAGCCCGACAGTATCTAGTGCAGAAACGCTGTAT. Translating it yields CAWSPTVSSAETLY. In full, the CDR3 reads CAWSPTVSSAETLYF.

This clone was detected only a few times. Gene names and germline refer to mouse. The CDR3 here is CASSGTGGSDYTF. The DNA read from the CDR3 is TGTGCCAGCAGCGGGACAGGGGGGTCCGACTACACC. The J gene is TRBJ1-2, the V gene TRBV19, with 11 bases matching TRBD1. The sequenced fragment ends 1 residue before the CDR3 boundary, so the rest is inferred from the germline J gene. In germline, CDR1 is FNHDT, CDR2 SITEND (reference sequence). CDR3 size: 13 residues. Trimming removed 5 bases from V and 5 bases from J; junction bases left unmatched: 2.

Remarks on this clone: Gene names follow the mouse nomenclature. The read terminates 1 residue before the CDR3 end, so the remaining end is supplied by the germline J gene. The chain joins TRBV24 to TRBJ2-4; TRBD2 matches at 9 bases. Per germline, CDR1 KGHTA and CDR2 FRNEEI. The trim removed 0 bases at V and 1 base at J, leaving 8 bases unmatched. This CDR3 spans 18 amino acids. CDR3 sequence reads: CASSLYLGGRRGQNTLYF. The CDR3 DNA, read in part, is TGTGCCAGCAGTCTGTATTTGGGGGGGCGCAGGGGTCAAAACACCTTGTAC.

About this clone itself: Genes here carry mouse names. The CDR3 goes on 1 residue after the read ends, and that part is filled in from the germline J gene. This rearrangement joins TRBV26 to TRBJ2-2; 10 nucleotides line up with TRBD1. Looked up from germline, CDR1 is KGHPV and CDR2 is FQNQEV (reference sequence). V lost 6 bases, J lost 3 bases, and 4 bases stayed unmatched. This CDR3 has 15 amino acids. The sequenced part of the CDR3 DNA is TGTGCCAGCAGGCGGACAGGGGGAGACACCGGGCAGCTCTAC. This encodes CASRRTGGDTGQLY. The whole CDR3 protein is CASRRTGGDTGQLYF.

Regarding this clone: Genes and germline come from the mouse. The CDR3 extends 1 residue past the end of the read, so its final part is completed from the germline J gene. The V gene is TRBV3, the J gene TRBJ1-1; D is unresolved. Trimming left V 4 bases short and J 0 bases short, with 6 bases between. The CDR3 loop spans 13 amino acids. Germline V gene data show CDR1 as SNHLY and CDR2 as FYNGKV (reference sequence). CDR3 DNA, as far as it was read: TGTGCCAGCAGCTCACAATCAAACACAGAAGTCTTC. Its protein product is CASSSQSNTEVF. The full CDR3 is CASSSQSNTEVFF.

Worth noting for this clone: These gene names are mouse names. The CDR3 extends 1 residue past the end of the read, so its final part is completed from the germline J gene. The rearrangement uses TRBV17 and TRBJ2-5, with a tentative D call TRBD2 (6 bases). Germline CDR1 is MNHDT and CDR2 is YYDKIL. V lost 0 bases and J lost 4, with 11 bases in between. CDR3 size: 15 residues. The CDR3 protein is CASSRDARGEDTQYF. The CDR3 DNA, read in part, is TGTGCTAGCAGTAGAGATGCCCGGGGGGAAGACACCCAGTAC.

By share, this clone ranks as large. Each gene name is a mouse one. The read finishes 1 residue shy of the CDR3 end, and the germline J gene is used to complete it. The rearrangement links TRBV13-2 to TRBJ1-5; 7 positions agree with TRBD1. CDR1 and CDR2 (germline): NNHNN, SYGAGS (reference sequence). The CDR3 is 15 amino acids. Trimming took 5 bases from V and 3 from J; bases not matched to a gene: 8. The chain's CDR3 is CASGRGGRGNQAPLF. The part of the CDR3 DNA that was read is TGTGCCAGCGGGCGAGGGGGCAGGGGCAACCAGGCTCCGCTT.

Regarding this clone: The germline and genes are mouse ones. The CDR3 end lies 1 residue beyond the end of the read and is filled in from the germline J gene. The V call is TRBV31, the J call TRBJ2-3; D possibly uses TRBD1 or TRBD2 (6 bases each). The length of the CDR3 is 13 residues. From germline, CDR1 is GKSSPN and CDR2 SITVG. The DNA read from the CDR3 is TGTGCGCGGACCGGGGGCAGTGCAGAAACGCTGTAT. The encoded protein is CARTGGSAETLY. The full CDR3 protein is CARTGGSAETLYF. The whole variable domain, filled in from reference TRBV31 and TRBJ2-3, reads AQTIHQWPVAEIKAVGSPLSLGCTIKGKSSPNLYWYWQATGGTLQQLFYSITVGQVESVVQLNLSASRPKDDQFILSTEKLLLSHSGFYLCARTGGSAETLYFGSGTRLTVL.

Worth noting for this clone: Genes and germline come from the mouse. From the germline J gene comes the end of the CDR3, since the read stops 1 residue before it. The V gene is TRBV24, the J gene TRBJ2-7, with TRBD2 matching 9 bases. The CDR3 has 16 residues. Germline lookup yields CDR1 KGHTA and CDR2 FRNEEI. V shed 1 base and J 0 bases; nucleotides not matched to a gene: 4. The CDR3 spells CASSLSGLGHSYEQYF. The sequenced part of the CDR3 DNA is TGTGCCAGCAGTCTGTCTGGACTGGGGCACTCCTATGAACAGTAC.